Listed here are 8 T cell receptor beta chains from one sample, sequenced in a study of T cell responses to AZD1222 COVID-19 vaccine (dated by TCRdb to the early 2020s). The library was produced with the immunoSEQ multiplex PCR assay. TCRdb retrieved this table from immuneACCESS and kept in-frame rearrangements only. Not all clones are present; in checked studies, unresolved V genes account for under half, and no reason is known for the remainder. A total of some 110,000 clones appear in this sample, 75% to 90% of them only once. Roughly 4.4% of the sample is held by the ten biggest clonotypes. The intended sense of this specimen's time point label: about 28 days (+/-7) after the second vaccine dose. The sample consisted of peripheral blood, taken 28 days after the second AZD1222 dose. Receptors were obtained from an adult who received the AZD1222 COVID-19 vaccine.

This clone was seen just once. The CDR3 reads CASNLRGGYEQYF. The CDR3, as DNA: TGTGCCAGTAACCTGAGGGGGGGGTACGAGCAGTACTTC. The chain joins TRBV19 to TRBJ2-7; D might be TRBD2 (7 bases). The CDR3 is 13 amino acids. Trimming pared 7 bases from V and 4 bases from J, leaving 14 bases between. Looked up from germline, CDR1 is LNHDA and CDR2 is SQIVND (reference sequence). Full variable domain (remainder filled in from reference TRBV19 and TRBJ2-7): DGGITQSPKYLFRKEGQNVTLSCEQNLNHDAMYWYRQDPGQGLRLIYYSQIVNDFQKGDIAEGYSVSREKKESFPLTVTSAQKNPTAFYLCASNLRGGYEQYFGPGTRLTVT.

V gene TRBV5-1 combines with J gene TRBJ1-4, with TRBD1 as a possible D gene (5 bases). CDR3 length equals 14 residues. V shed 2 bases and J shed 7 bases, with 12 bases lying between them. Germline lookup yields CDR1 SGHRS and CDR2 YFSETQ. In DNA form, the CDR3 reads TGCGCCAGCAGCTTAAACAGGCAGTCTGAAAAACTGTTTTTT. Translated, it gives CASSLNRQSEKLFF.

Points on this clone: Other DNA sequences from this sample encode an identical CDR3 as well. The CDR3, as DNA: TGTGCCAGCAGCCTGAACCGGAACACTGAAGCTTTCTTT. Translating gives CASSLNRNTEAFF. The V gene is TRBV11-3, the J gene TRBJ1-1; D gene ambiguous. The germline V and J ends were trimmed by 5 bases and 1 base, with 8 bases remaining between them. Germline V gene sequence: CDR1 SGHNT, CDR2 YENEEA. The CDR3 extends over 13 amino acids.

The J gene is TRBJ1-6, the V gene TRBV28, with D unresolved. Germline lookup yields CDR1 MDHEN and CDR2 SYDVKM. This CDR3 contains 14 residues. Trimming removed 11 bases from V and 0 bases from J, with 11 bases in between. Written as DNA, the CDR3 is TGTGCCTGCGGGGAGAGCTCCTATAATTCACCCCTCCACTTT. Its translation is CACGESSYNSPLHF. The whole variable domain, remainder taken from reference TRBV28 and TRBJ1-6, is DVKVTQSSRYLVKRTGEKVFLECVQDMDHENMFWYRQDPGLGLRLIYFSYDVKMKEKGDIPEGYSVSREKKERFSLILESASTNQTSMYLCACGESSYNSPLHFGNGTRLTVT.

This chain uses TRBV7-9 with TRBJ1-5; TRBD1 agrees at 8 bases. Losses at the gene ends were 5 bases for V and 3 bases for J; bases not matched to a gene: 6. CDR3 length: 15 amino acids. The V gene's germline CDR1 is SEHNR and CDR2 FQNEAQ (reference sequence). The DNA of the CDR3 is TGTGCCAGCAGCAAAGACAGGGGAGCCAATCAGCCCCAGCATTTT. It specifies CASSKDRGANQPQHF.

This chain joins TRBV5-5 and TRBJ1-1, with unresolved D. The CDR3 has 13 residues. Between the trimmed V and J ends, which lost 5 bases and 1 base, there was a span of 9 bases. Germline assignment: CDR1 SGHKS and CDR2 YYEKEE (reference sequence). Here the CDR3 DNA reads TGTGCCAGCAGGGTTCACACGAACACTGAAGCTTTCTTT. Its translation: CASRVHTNTEAFF.

V usage is TRBV7-3 and J usage is TRBJ1-1; no definite D call. Between the trimmed V and J ends, which lost 5 bases and 2 bases, there was a span of 15 bases. The CDR3 loop spans 15 amino acids. Germline V gives CDR1 SGHTA, CDR2 FQGTGA. Here the CDR3 DNA reads TGTGCCAGCAGCCTGACACCGGGCCCAAACACTGAAGCTTTCTTT. Its protein is CASSLTPGPNTEAFF.

V and J are TRBV7-9 and TRBJ1-6; D call uncertain. The germline CDR1 and CDR2 sequences are SEHNR and FQNEAQ (reference sequence). The CDR3 loop spans 14 amino acids. Deletions cut 7 bases from V and 14 bases from J, with 21 bases between. The CDR3 here is CASKSLSSPLTLHF. CDR3 nucleotides: TGTGCCAGCAAATCCCTCAGCAGCCCCCTCACCCTCCACTTT. Full variable domain (outside the CDR3, taken from reference TRBV7-9 and TRBJ1-6): DTGVSQNPRHKITKRGQNVTFRCDPISEHNRLYWYRQTLGQGPEFLTYFQNEAQLEKSRLLSDRFSAERPKGSFSTLEIQRTEQGDSAMYLCASKSLSSPLTLHFGNGTRLTVT.